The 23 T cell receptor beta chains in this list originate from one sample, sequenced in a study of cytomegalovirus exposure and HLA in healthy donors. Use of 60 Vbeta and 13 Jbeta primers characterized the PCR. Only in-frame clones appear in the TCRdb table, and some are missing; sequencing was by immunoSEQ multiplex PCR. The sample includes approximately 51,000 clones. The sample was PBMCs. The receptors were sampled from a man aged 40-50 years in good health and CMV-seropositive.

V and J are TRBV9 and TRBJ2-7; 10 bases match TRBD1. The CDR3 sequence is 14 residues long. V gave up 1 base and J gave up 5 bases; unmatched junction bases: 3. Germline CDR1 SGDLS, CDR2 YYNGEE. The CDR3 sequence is CASSVRGQGNEQYF. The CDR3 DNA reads TGTGCCAGCAGCGTAAGGGGACAGGGGAACGAGCAGTACTTC.

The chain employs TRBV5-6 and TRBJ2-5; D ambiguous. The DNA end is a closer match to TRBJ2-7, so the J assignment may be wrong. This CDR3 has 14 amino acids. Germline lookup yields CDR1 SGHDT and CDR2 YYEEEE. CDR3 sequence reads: CASSLGVPGYEQYF. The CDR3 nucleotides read TGTGCCAGCAGCTTGGGCGTCCCCGGGTACGAGCAGTACTTC.

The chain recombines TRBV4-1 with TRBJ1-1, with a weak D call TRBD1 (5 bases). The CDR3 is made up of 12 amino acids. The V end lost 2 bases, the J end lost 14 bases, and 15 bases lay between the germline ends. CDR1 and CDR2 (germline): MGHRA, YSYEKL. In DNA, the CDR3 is TGCGCCAGCAGCCAAAGTTCTCGGGGACTCTTCTTT. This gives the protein CASSQSSRGLFF.

CDR3 residues: CASVEGWGGNTEAFF. The CDR3 nucleotides read TGTGCCAGCGTGGAGGGGTGGGGGGGCAACACTGAAGCTTTCTTT. The J gene is TRBJ1-1, the V gene TRBV2; D might be TRBD1 (6 bases). The germline gives CDR1 SNHLY, CDR2 FYNNEI. V lost 8 bases and J lost 2, with 18 bases in between. This CDR3 has 15 amino acids.

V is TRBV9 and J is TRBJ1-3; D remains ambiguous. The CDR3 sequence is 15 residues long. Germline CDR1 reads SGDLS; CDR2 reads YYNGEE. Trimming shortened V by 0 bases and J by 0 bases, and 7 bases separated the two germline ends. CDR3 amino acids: CASSVAKNSGNTIYF. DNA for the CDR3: TGTGCCAGCAGCGTAGCAAAAAACTCTGGAAACACCATATATTTT.

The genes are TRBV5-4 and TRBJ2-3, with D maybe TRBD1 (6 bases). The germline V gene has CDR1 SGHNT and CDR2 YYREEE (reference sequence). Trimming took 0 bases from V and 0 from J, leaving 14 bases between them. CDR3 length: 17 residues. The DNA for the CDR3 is TGTGCCAGCAGCTTGGGTGGGGGCCCCCCTAGCACAGATACGCAGTATTTT. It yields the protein CASSLGGGPPSTDTQYF.

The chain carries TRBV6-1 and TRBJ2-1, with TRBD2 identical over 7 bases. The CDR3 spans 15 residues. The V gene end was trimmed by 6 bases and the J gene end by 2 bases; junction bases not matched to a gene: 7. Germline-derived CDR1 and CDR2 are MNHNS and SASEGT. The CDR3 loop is CASRVAGIAYNEQFF. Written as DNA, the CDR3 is TGTGCCAGCAGAGTAGCGGGTATAGCCTACAATGAGCAGTTCTTC.

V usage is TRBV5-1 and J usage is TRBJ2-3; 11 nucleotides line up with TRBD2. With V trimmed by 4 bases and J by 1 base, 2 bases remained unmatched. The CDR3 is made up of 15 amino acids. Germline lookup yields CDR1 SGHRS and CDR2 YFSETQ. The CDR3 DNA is TGCGCCAGCAGCCTGGGACTAGCGGGCACAGATACGCAGTATTTT. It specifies CASSLGLAGTDTQYF.

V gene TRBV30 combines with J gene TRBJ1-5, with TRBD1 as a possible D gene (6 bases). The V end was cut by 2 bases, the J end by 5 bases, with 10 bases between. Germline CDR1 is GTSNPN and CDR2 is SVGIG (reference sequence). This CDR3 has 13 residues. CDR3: CAWSTDRYQPQHF. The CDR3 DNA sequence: TGTGCCTGGAGTACCGACAGGTATCAGCCCCAGCATTTT.

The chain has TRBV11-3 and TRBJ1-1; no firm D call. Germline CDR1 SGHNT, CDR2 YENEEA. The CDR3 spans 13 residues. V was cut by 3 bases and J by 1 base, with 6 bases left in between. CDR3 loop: CASSFSRNTEAFF. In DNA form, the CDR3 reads TGTGCCAGCAGCTTTTCCAGGAACACTGAAGCTTTCTTT.

The CDR3 sequence is CASSLGGTGNTIYF. The CDR3 nucleotides are TGTGCCAGCAGCTTAGGAGGGACTGGAAACACCATATATTTT. The chain employs TRBV7-9 and TRBJ1-3; no reliable D call. The germline V gene has CDR1 SEHNR and CDR2 FQNEAQ (reference sequence). Trimming removed 1 base at V and 2 bases at J, with 6 bases between. This CDR3 is 14 amino acids long.

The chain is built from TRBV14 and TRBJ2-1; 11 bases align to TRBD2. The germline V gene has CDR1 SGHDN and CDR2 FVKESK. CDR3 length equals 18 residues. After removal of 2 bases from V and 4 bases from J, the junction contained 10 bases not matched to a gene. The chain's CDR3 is CASSQLTSGKSSYNEQFF. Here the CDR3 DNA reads TGTGCCAGCAGCCAATTGACTAGCGGGAAAAGTTCGTACAATGAGCAGTTCTTC.

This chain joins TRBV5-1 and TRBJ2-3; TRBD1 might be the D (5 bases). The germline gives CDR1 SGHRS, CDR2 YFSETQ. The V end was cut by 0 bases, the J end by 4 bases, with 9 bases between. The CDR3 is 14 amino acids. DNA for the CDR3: TGCGCCAGCAGCTTGGTTTGGGGCGCAGATACGCAGTATTTT. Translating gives CASSLVWGADTQYF.

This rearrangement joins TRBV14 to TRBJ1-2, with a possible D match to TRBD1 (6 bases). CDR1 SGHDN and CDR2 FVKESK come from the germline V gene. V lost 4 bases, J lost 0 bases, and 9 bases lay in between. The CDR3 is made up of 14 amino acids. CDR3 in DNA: TGTGCCAGCAGCCCCAGGGGAGCTAACTATGGCTACACCTTC. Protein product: CASSPRGANYGYTF.

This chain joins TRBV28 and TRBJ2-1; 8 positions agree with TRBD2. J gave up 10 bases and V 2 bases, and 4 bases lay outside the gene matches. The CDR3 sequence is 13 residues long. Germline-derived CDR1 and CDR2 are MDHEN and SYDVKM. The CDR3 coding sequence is TGTGCCAGCAGTTTAGGATTAGCGGGGGAGCAGTTCTTC. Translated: CASSLGLAGEQFF.

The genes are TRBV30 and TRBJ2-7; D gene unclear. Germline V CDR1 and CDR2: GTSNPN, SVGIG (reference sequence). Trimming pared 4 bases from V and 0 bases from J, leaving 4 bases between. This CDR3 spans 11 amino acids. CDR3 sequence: CAWTSSYEQYF. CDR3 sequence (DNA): TGTGCCTGGACGAGCTCCTACGAGCAGTACTTC.

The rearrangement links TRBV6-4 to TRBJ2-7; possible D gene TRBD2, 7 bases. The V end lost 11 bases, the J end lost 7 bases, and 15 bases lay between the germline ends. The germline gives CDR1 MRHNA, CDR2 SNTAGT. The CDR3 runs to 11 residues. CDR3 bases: TGTGCCGAAAGAGGGGGGGTTGAGCAGTACTTC. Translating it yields CAERGGVEQYF.

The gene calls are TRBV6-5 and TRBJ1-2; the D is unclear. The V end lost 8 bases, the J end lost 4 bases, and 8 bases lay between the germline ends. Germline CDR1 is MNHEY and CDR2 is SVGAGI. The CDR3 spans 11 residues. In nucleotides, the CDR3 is TGTGCCAGCCACGACACCTATGGCTACACCTTC. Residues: CASHDTYGYTF.

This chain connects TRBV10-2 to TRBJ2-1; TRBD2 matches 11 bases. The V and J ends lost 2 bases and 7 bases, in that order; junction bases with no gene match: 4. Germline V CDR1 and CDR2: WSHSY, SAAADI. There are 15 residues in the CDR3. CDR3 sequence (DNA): TGCGCCAGCAGTGAGGTTGGGACTAGCGGAAATGAGCAGTTCTTC. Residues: CASSEVGTSGNEQFF.

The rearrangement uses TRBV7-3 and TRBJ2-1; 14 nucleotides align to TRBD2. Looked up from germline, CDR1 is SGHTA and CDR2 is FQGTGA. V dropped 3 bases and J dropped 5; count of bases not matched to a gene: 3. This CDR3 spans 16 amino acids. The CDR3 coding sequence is TGTGCCAGCAGCTTTGGACTAGCGGGGGGCCACAATGAGCAGTTCTTC. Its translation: CASSFGLAGGHNEQFF.

CDR3 in DNA: TGTGCCAGCAGCGTAGGCGGAGGTGCCGTCCGCGGTAGGCAGTACTTC. Amino acid sequence: CASSVGGGAVRGRQYF. The rearrangement joins TRBV9 to TRBJ2-7, with D possibly being TRBD2 (5 bases). Germline V CDR1 and CDR2: SGDLS, YYNGEE. V dropped 0 bases and J dropped 9 bases, with 22 bases sitting between them. The CDR3 has 16 residues. The variable domain in full, completed from reference TRBV9 and TRBJ2-7, reads DSGVTQTPKHLITATGQRVTLRCSPRSGDLSVYWYQQSLDQGLQFLIQYYNGEERAKGNILERFSAQQFPDLHSELNLSSLELGDSALYFCASSVGGGAVRGRQYFGPGTRLTVT.

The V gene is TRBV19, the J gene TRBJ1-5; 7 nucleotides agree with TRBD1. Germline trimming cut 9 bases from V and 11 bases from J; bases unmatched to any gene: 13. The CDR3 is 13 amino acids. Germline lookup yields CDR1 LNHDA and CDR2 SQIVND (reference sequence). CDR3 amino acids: CASRGQDIRAQHF. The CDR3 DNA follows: TGTGCCAGCCGCGGACAGGACATCAGAGCCCAGCATTTT.

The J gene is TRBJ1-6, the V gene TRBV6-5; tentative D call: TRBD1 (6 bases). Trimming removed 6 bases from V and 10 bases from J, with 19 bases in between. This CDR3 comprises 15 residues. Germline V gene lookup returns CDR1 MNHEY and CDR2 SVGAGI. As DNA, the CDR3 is TGTGCCAGCAGCCTTCTACAGGGAGGGAAATCACCCCTCCACTTT. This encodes CASSLLQGGKSPLHF.